This TCR beta chain is from a study of beta chain features in type 1 diabetes. With 5 bases removed from V and 5 bases from J, the gap between germline ends came to 21 bases. This CDR3 comprises 17 residues. Germline CDR1 is SGHAT and CDR2 is FQNNGV. Each of the sorted populations had a purity greater than 95%. This clone has only a few counts. The antigen is unknown. What was sequenced were expressed TCRB transcripts, since all of the isolated RNA had been reverse transcribed. Assay used: immunoSEQ multiplex PCR; TCRdb lists only in-frame clones, some missing. The sample has about 150,000 clones; 10% to 13% are singletons. Study findings and constraints: TCRB CDR3 length was moderately but significantly reduced in all four CD4+ subsets of Type 1 diabetes patients.

The chain uses TRBV11-2 and TRBJ2-2; weak D call: TRBD1 (6 bases). The sequencing sample was made of central memory CD4+ T cells from blood. The source of this sequence is a man aged 25 to 45 with type 1 diabetes. CDR3 loop: CASSPAQGIRGTGELFF. The CDR3 DNA follows: TGTGCCAGCAGCCCAGCACAGGGTATCAGGGGTACCGGGGAGCTGTTTTTT.